Shown below are 29 T cell receptor beta chains from a single sample sequenced in a study of CD8 T cells in Susac syndrome. RNA in amounts of about 0.5 to 1 ug was reverse transcribed with random hexamers. TCRdb called the immunoSEQ multiplex PCR reads again in MiXCR, with one record for every CDR3 protein. The sample comprises around 130,000 distinct CDR3 sequences, roughly 94% of which are singletons, and 0.098% rests with the top ten. The sample consisted of CD4+ T cells from PBMCs. These receptor sequences come from a human donor in good health.

A single count supports this clonotype. The chain couples TRBV6-5 to TRBJ1-1, with a weak D call TRBD1 (5 bases). Germline V gene sequence: CDR1 MNHEY, CDR2 SVGAGI. V lost 2 bases and J 1 base, leaving 11 bases between the germline ends. The CDR3 has 15 residues. CDR3 loop: CASSYLRAGNTEAFF. The CDR3 DNA reads TGTGCCAGCAGTTACCTCAGGGCCGGGAACACTGAAGCTTTCTTT.

The chain joins TRBV7-2 to TRBJ2-7, with 10 bases identical to TRBD2. The CDR3 extends over 14 amino acids. V was pared by 1 base and J by 6 bases, with 3 bases of the junction left unmatched. CDR1 and CDR2 from the germline V gene are SGHTA and FQGNSA. In nucleotides, the CDR3 is TGTGCCAGCAGCTTAGGGAGCGGGAGGGCCGAGCAGTACTTC. Protein: CASSLGSGRAEQYF.

This chain connects TRBV7-9 to TRBJ1-1; D ambiguous. The V end lost 2 bases, the J end lost 1 base, and 5 bases lay between the germline ends. Germline CDR1 is SEHNR and CDR2 is FQNEAQ (reference sequence). This CDR3 comprises 13 residues. The CDR3 DNA reads as TGTGCCAGCAGCTTATATGGGAACACTGAAGCTTTCTTT. It specifies CASSLYGNTEAFF.

The V and J genes are TRBV6-1 and TRBJ2-7, with D unresolved. Trimming removed 1 base from V and 9 bases from J, with 16 bases in between. Germline values: CDR1 MNHNS, CDR2 SASEGT. This CDR3 contains 14 residues. CDR3 amino acids: CASSEEVLVSGQYF. CDR3 coding DNA: TGTGCCAGCAGTGAAGAAGTTCTCGTCTCGGGGCAGTACTTC.

The rearrangement joins TRBV3-1 to TRBJ2-7; 7 positions agree with TRBD2. This CDR3 is 13 amino acids long. The germline CDR1 and CDR2 sequences are LGHDT and YNNKEL (reference sequence). With 9 bases clipped from V and 3 bases from J, the junction kept 8 bases outside the gene matches. CDR3 protein: CASGRGEDYEQYF. The CDR3 coding sequence is TGTGCCAGTGGGAGGGGCGAAGACTACGAGCAGTACTTC.

This clonotype was seen only once. The chain links TRBV7-2 to TRBJ2-5; 8 positions match TRBD1. The CDR3 extends over 13 amino acids. The J segment lost 4 bases and the V segment lost 6 bases, leaving 4 bases of the junction unmatched. Germline-derived CDR1 and CDR2 are SGHTA and FQGNSA. The CDR3 DNA reads as TGTGCCAGCAGACCAGACAGGGGAGAGACCCAGTACTTC. Translating it yields CASRPDRGETQYF.

This sequence joins TRBV10-3 and TRBJ1-2; D might be TRBD1 (6 bases). The CDR3 covers 14 residues. Germline V gene lookup returns CDR1 ENHRY and CDR2 SYGVKD. Trimming removed 10 bases at V and 3 bases at J, with 18 bases between. The DNA for the CDR3 is TGTGCCACCGGGGGGGGACAAACTCACTATGGCTACACCTTC. Its translation: CATGGGQTHYGYTF.

J is TRBJ2-5 and V is TRBV29-1; maybe TRBD1 (6 bases). Trimming stripped 7 bases from V and 1 base from J, with 25 bases between. Looked up from germline, CDR1 is SQVTM and CDR2 is ANQGSEA. The CDR3 contains 17 residues. This CDR3 is CSAQRIQGPRIQETQYF. CDR3 coding DNA: TGCAGCGCCCAACGCATACAGGGTCCCCGGATCCAAGAGACCCAGTACTTC.

The genes are TRBV6-5 and TRBJ2-5; D is perhaps TRBD2 (6 bases). Germline lookup yields CDR1 MNHEY and CDR2 SVGAGI. The V gene lost 6 bases and the J gene lost 7 bases, with 18 bases spanning the gap. This CDR3 contains 14 residues. The CDR3 DNA reads TGTGCCAGCAGATCGGTGTTGCGGGACGGGACCCAGTACTTC. This encodes CASRSVLRDGTQYF.

The V call is TRBV12-3 or TRBV12-4, the J call TRBJ1-2; the D gene is possibly TRBD1 (6 bases). The CDR3 has 14 residues. The germline V and J ends were trimmed by 3 bases and 7 bases, with 15 bases remaining between them. CDR3 residues: CASSFGGQLSGYTF. The CDR3 DNA reads TGTGCCAGCAGTTTCGGCGGACAGCTATCTGGCTACACCTTC.

The rearrangement uses TRBV19 and TRBJ1-1; D uncertain. Trimming cost V 7 bases and J 7 bases, with 10 bases left between them. Looked up from germline, CDR1 is LNHDA and CDR2 is SQIVND (reference sequence). The CDR3 spans 11 residues. CDR3 loop: CASTTFGEAFF. The CDR3, as DNA: TGTGCCAGTACTACCTTTGGTGAAGCTTTCTTT.

The CDR3 coding sequence is TGTGCCAGCAGTTCACCACCAGTCCCGGGACAGTTCATGAACACTGAAGCTTTCTTT. The encoded protein is CASSSPPVPGQFMNTEAFF. The chain links TRBV27 to TRBJ1-1; 7 bases are a match to TRBD1. Per germline, CDR1 MNHEY and CDR2 SMNVEV (reference sequence). The V segment lost 4 bases and the J segment 0 bases; nucleotides outside the gene matches: 17. This CDR3 is 19 amino acids long.

The rearrangement joins TRBV27 to TRBJ2-2; D uncertain. The CDR3 is 14 residues long. Trimming pared 6 bases from V and 3 bases from J, leaving 11 bases between. Germline V CDR1 and CDR2: MNHEY, SMNVEV (reference sequence). CDR3 nucleotide sequence: TGTGCCAGCAGAAGACCCTCTTACACCGGGGAGCTGTTTTTT. It encodes CASRRPSYTGELFF.

The chain is built from TRBV20-1 and TRBJ2-1, with D possibly being TRBD1 or TRBD2 (7 bases each). Germline V gene sequence: CDR1 DFQATT, CDR2 SNEGSKA (reference sequence). This CDR3 is 16 amino acids long. Trimming took 0 bases from V and 0 from J, leaving 12 bases between them. The CDR3 region is CSARDQGGSSYNEQFF. CDR3 coding DNA: TGCAGTGCTAGAGATCAGGGGGGGAGCTCCTACAATGAGCAGTTCTTC.

V usage is TRBV30 and J usage is TRBJ2-3; D perhaps matches TRBD2 (6 bases). Per germline, CDR1 GTSNPN and CDR2 SVGIG (reference sequence). The CDR3 consists of 10 residues. Trimming stripped 1 base from V and 14 bases from J, with 10 bases between. The CDR3 sequence: CAWSEGTPYF. For the CDR3, the DNA is TGTGCCTGGAGTGAGGGGACTCCGTATTTT. Full variable domain (remainder filled in from reference TRBV30 and TRBJ2-3): SQTIHQWPATLVQPVGSPLSLECTVEGTSNPNLYWYRQAAGRGLQLLFYSVGIGQISSEVPQNLSASRPQDRQFILSSKKLLLSDSGFYLCAWSEGTPYFGPGTRLTVL.

The CDR3: CASSPSPSGNYNEQFF. CDR3 coding DNA: TGTGCCAGCTCACCCTCTCCAAGCGGGAACTACAATGAGCAGTTCTTC. This rearrangement joins TRBV18 to TRBJ2-1; TRBD2 agrees at 7 bases. With 3 bases clipped from V and 3 bases from J, the junction kept 8 bases outside the gene matches. The CDR3 length is 16 residues. Germline CDR1 reads KGHSH; CDR2 reads LQKENI.

This chain links TRBV20-1 with TRBJ2-1; 8 bases are shared with TRBD2. V lost 5 bases to trimming and J lost 7 bases; unmatched junction nucleotides: 10. Germline V lookup: CDR1 DFQATT, CDR2 SNEGSKA (reference sequence). The CDR3 is 14 amino acids. CDR3: CSADPGRVGNEQFF. The CDR3 DNA reads as TGCAGTGCTGATCCCGGGAGGGTAGGGAATGAGCAGTTCTTC.

This chain connects TRBV24-1 to TRBJ1-5; D is unresolved. The CDR3 extends over 18 amino acids. Trimming shortened V by 0 bases and J by 2 bases, and 16 bases separated the two germline ends. Per germline, CDR1 KGHDR and CDR2 SFDVKD. The DNA of the CDR3 is TGTGCCACCAGTGATTTGCAGTCCAATAGAGGGTGCAATCAGCCCCAGCATTTT. This codes for CATSDLQSNRGCNQPQHF.

The J gene is TRBJ2-5, the V gene TRBV30, with TRBD1 as a possible D gene (5 bases). Trimming shortened V by 7 bases and J by 1 base, and 13 bases separated the two germline ends. This CDR3 is 13 amino acids long. Germline V gene sequence: CDR1 GTSNPN, CDR2 SVGIG (reference sequence). In DNA form, the CDR3 reads TGTGCCTCGCAGCAGGGCTTCCAAGAGACCCAGTACTTC. Residues: CASQQGFQETQYF. The variable domain in full, completed from reference TRBV30 and TRBJ2-5, reads SQTIHQWPATLVQPVGSPLSLECTVEGTSNPNLYWYRQAAGRGLQLLFYSVGIGQISSEVPQNLSASRPQDRQFILSSKKLLLSDSGFYLCASQQGFQETQYFGPGTRLLVL.

This chain links TRBV7-8 with TRBJ2-5; 9 positions agree with TRBD1. The junction had 4 bases not matched to a gene; V was cut back by 6 bases and J by 2 bases. This CDR3 is built from 14 residues. From germline, CDR1 is SGHVS and CDR2 FQNEAQ. DNA of the CDR3: TGTGCCAGCAGACCTGGGACAGGGCAAGAGACCCAGTACTTC. Its protein product is CASRPGTGQETQYF.

CDR3 sequence reads: CSVGGGSNSYEQYF. Here the CDR3 DNA reads TGCAGCGTTGGTGGCGGATCGAACTCCTACGAGCAGTACTTC. The rearrangement uses TRBV29-1 and TRBJ2-7; D not certain. V lost 4 bases and J 0 bases, leaving 13 bases between the germline ends. The CDR3 is made up of 14 amino acids. CDR1 and CDR2 from the germline V gene are SQVTM and ANQGSEA.

The chain employs TRBV28 and TRBJ2-3, with no clear D. V was shortened by 7 bases and J by 2 bases, with 7 bases between the two germline ends. Germline CDR1 is MDHEN and CDR2 is SYDVKM. CDR3 length: 12 amino acids. CDR3 coding DNA: TGTGCCAGCAAGGGCCCCACAGATACGCAGTATTTT. Translated: CASKGPTDTQYF. Combining the CDR3 with reference TRBV28 and TRBJ2-3 gives the whole variable domain DVKVTQSSRYLVKRTGEKVFLECVQDMDHENMFWYRQDPGLGLRLIYFSYDVKMKEKGDIPEGYSVSREKKERFSLILESASTNQTSMYLCASKGPTDTQYFGPGTRLTVL.

The gene calls are TRBV10-3 and TRBJ2-7; D gene ambiguous. The V end lost 0 bases, the J end lost 1 base, and 10 bases lay between the germline ends. Looked up from germline, CDR1 is ENHRY and CDR2 is SYGVKD. The CDR3 totals 15 residues. CDR3 loop: CAISESASRSYEQYF. CDR3 DNA sequence: TGTGCCATCAGTGAGTCGGCTAGTAGGTCCTACGAGCAGTACTTC.

The rearrangement joins TRBV7-9 to TRBJ1-4, with D tentatively TRBD1 (6 bases). The CDR3 length is 14 residues. With 5 bases removed from V and 9 bases from J, the gap between germline ends came to 16 bases. Germline assignment: CDR1 SEHNR and CDR2 FQNEAQ (reference sequence). The CDR3 DNA is TGTGCCAGCAGCAACACAGGGTTCGACAAAAAACTGTTTTTT. Protein sequence: CASSNTGFDKKLFF. Combining the CDR3 with reference TRBV7-9 and TRBJ1-4 gives the whole variable domain DTGVSQNPRHKITKRGQNVTFRCDPISEHNRLYWYRQTLGQGPEFLTYFQNEAQLEKSRLLSDRFSAERPKGSFSTLEIQRTEQGDSAMYLCASSNTGFDKKLFFGSGTQLSVL.

The genes are TRBV9 and TRBJ2-5, with 12 positions matching TRBD2. CDR1 and CDR2 (germline): SGDLS, YYNGEE. The CDR3 sequence is 17 residues long. The ends lost 0 bases at V and 0 bases at J; junction bases unmatched: 3. The CDR3 here is CASSVGLAGGDQETQYF. DNA for the CDR3: TGTGCCAGCAGCGTAGGGCTAGCGGGAGGGGACCAAGAGACCCAGTACTTC.

This chain connects TRBV5-1 to TRBJ1-1, with a tentative D call TRBD1 (6 bases). Trimming left V 1 base short and J 11 bases short, with 12 bases between. This CDR3 comprises 12 residues. CDR1 SGHRS and CDR2 YFSETQ come from the germline V gene. The CDR3 protein is CASSLNRVDAFF. The CDR3, as DNA: TGCGCCAGCAGCTTGAACAGGGTGGATGCTTTCTTT.

This chain joins TRBV12-3 or TRBV12-4 and TRBJ1-1, with no clear D. The CDR3 has 11 residues. Trimming removed 3 bases from V and 10 bases from J, with 9 bases in between. The CDR3, as DNA: TGTGCCAGCAGTTTCGGGGAAACAGCTTTCTTT. It yields the protein CASSFGETAFF.

This clonotype was picked up one time. This chain connects TRBV28 to TRBJ2-1; 11 nucleotides match TRBD1. The CDR3 has 18 amino acids. The V gene end was trimmed by 4 bases and the J gene end by 3 bases; junction bases not matched to a gene: 11. CDR1 is MDHEN, CDR2 SYDVKM, per germline. CDR3 amino acids: CASSSGTGGIPFYNEQFF. CDR3 DNA: TGTGCCAGCAGTTCCGGGACAGGGGGGATCCCATTCTACAATGAGCAGTTCTTC.

J is TRBJ1-5 and V is TRBV6-1; 12 bases match TRBD1. Germline V gene lookup returns CDR1 MNHNS and CDR2 SASEGT. V lost 10 bases, J lost 5 bases, and 3 bases stayed unmatched. The CDR3 totals 13 residues. The CDR3 DNA is TGTGCCACCGGGACAGGGGGCGATCAGCCCCAGCATTTT. Encoded protein: CATGTGGDQPQHF.